Sequencing of this T cell receptor (beta chain) was carried out in a study of a mutant IDH1 vaccine in newly diagnosed glioma. Whole-study context: Most patients had radiochemotherapy with temozolomide before enrollment; others had one alone.

Stated time point: week 23, last vaccination. Vaccine doses each comprised 300 ug of mutant IDH1 20-mer peptide, with topical imiquimod. In regard to this clone: What it recognizes is unknown.

This table comes from immunoSEQ multiplex PCR, and its TCRdb copy is limited to in-frame clones, with some not included. Of 35,000 to 40,000 clones listed, roughly 76% are singletons. Study conclusions and caveats: A vaccine-induced immune response developed in roughly 95% of the patients. Pseudoprogression seemingly bore no relation to changes in top peripheral T cell clonotypes.

From germline, CDR1 is KGHSH and CDR2 LQKENI. The ends were cut back, 3 bases at V and 7 bases at J, with 10 bases in the middle. This CDR3 has 12 amino acids. The clonotype comes from a man aged 35 to 55 with glioma. The input for sequencing was PBMCs, taken from a glioma patient whose treatment included an IDH1 peptide vaccine. The chain combines TRBV18 with TRBJ2-7, with D possibly being TRBD2 (5 bases). CDR3 residues: CASSPGLAEQYF. The CDR3, as DNA: TGTGCCAGCTCACCTGGACTCGCTGAGCAGTACTTC.